This T cell receptor beta chain was identified during a study of T-cell reconstitution after alpha-beta-depleted transplantation in children (dated by TCRdb to about 2016). Some background on the complete study: Using TCR repertoire profiling, the study followed T-cell immune reconstitution in a quantitative way in children after TCRalphabeta/CD19-depleted allogeneic hematopoietic cell transplantation.

What the research found in general, with its limitations: About two months after transplant, the apparently early recovery of alphabetaT-cell counts reportedly depended on just several hundred clones that had expanded rapidly and came from non-depleted graft cells. In some patients, high TCRbeta diversity at day 60 was attributed to recipient T cells and intrathymic progenitors that had survived conditioning. Hyperexpanded clone frequencies declined over subsequent months; after one year, T-cell counts and TCRbeta diversity were mostly attributed to newly produced T cells.

Library preparation employed PCR. The sequencer listed for this sample is Illumina HiSeq 2500. Molecular barcoding was employed in the preparation of TCR libraries, with unique molecular identifiers being used to normalize TCRbeta repertoire quantification. TCRdb passed the public sequencing reads through fastp at Q25 and MiXCR, retaining productive beta sequences. Identical CDR3 protein sequences are pooled into one entry, listed with their most common genes and DNA. This sample has roughly 490,000 distinct CDR3 sequences in its table, and about an eighth of those were observed once. Of the sample, around 15% is held by the ten largest clones. The intended sense of this specimen's treatment or condition label: allogeneic hematopoietic cell transplantation with graft depleted of TCRalphabeta T cells and CD19 B cells. The transplant recipients were children given TCRalphabeta/CD19-depleted allogeneic hematopoietic cell grafts.

The CDR3 sequence holds 20 residues, the cysteine and phenylalanine included. Of all the DNA, just the CDR3 is kept, 60 bases in frame from base 1. For CDR1 and CDR2, the germline V gene lists SGHDN and FVKESK. Ends trimmed: V by 2 bases, J by 0 bases; bases unmatched to a gene: 14. Turning to this clonotype: The antigen this receptor binds is unknown. Base quality data are lacking; no much larger clone is found one base away.

Recombination joined TRBV14 with TRBJ2-1; 9 middle bases align to TRBD1. The TCR comes from a female patient aged 2-9 years who had a stem cell transplant for aplastic anemia, so the T cells may come from the graft donor. The sequences come from PBMCs, mostly from graft donor cells, collected 180 days after TCRalphabeta/CD19-depleted stem cell transplant. The CDR3 sequence is CASSQRFAGQGPFSYNEQFF. The nucleotides read TGTGCCAGCAGCCAAAGGTTTGCGGGACAGGGCCCCTTCTCCTACAATGAGCAGTTCTTC.